This T cell receptor (beta chain) was recovered during a study of shared clonotypes between healthy human individuals. Looking at the study overall: Donors had three CD4 naive, three CD4 memory, two CD8 naive and one CD8 memory plate apiece. General observations from the study: Rarefaction showed sorted-subset sequencing was incomplete despite large depth. Naive CD4 clonotypes overlapped across a handful of donors at approximately 4.5%.

On this clone itself: The antigen remains undetermined.

The germline V gene has CDR1 GTSNPN and CDR2 SVGIG (reference sequence). V was pared by 1 base and J by 0 bases, with 7 bases between. There are 14 residues in the CDR3. It was CD45RO-negative cells, positively selected for CCR7, that made up naive CD8 cells, with terminally differentiated effector memory CD45RA+ cells excluded. Template for every sorted-subset replicate PCR totaled 200 to 250 ng DNA, 25,000 to 30,000 T cell genomes. Using immunoSEQ multiplex PCR, the repertoire was profiled, and TCRdb retains in-frame clones only, with some absent. The table lists approximately 1.9 million clones, about 94% of them singletons.

The origin of this receptor is a man in his late teens or twenties in good health. Some clones in this sample may be carry-over from other donors' samples. The genes are TRBV30 and TRBJ2-4; D call uncertain. Input material: naive CD8+ T cells from PBMCs. The CDR3 region is CAWSGEVAKNIQYF. In nucleotides, the CDR3 is TGTGCCTGGAGTGGGGAAGTAGCCAAAAACATTCAGTACTTC.